One and the same sample provided the 9 T cell receptor beta chains below, sequenced in a study of CXCR3-negative and CXCR3-positive naive CD8 T cells. All TRB cDNA libraries came from 5' RACE performed with UMI labels. TCRdb derives one entry per CDR3 protein from the 5' RACE reads, leaving out DNA. Its listing shows around 140,000 distinct CDR3 sequences. Sequenced: naive CXCR3- CD8+ T cells from blood. Subset reported: CD45RO-CCR7+CD27+CD95- naive CD8+ T cells lacking CXCR3 (TNR3-). The receptor set was obtained from a human donor in good health. Some clones in this sample may be carry-over from other donors' samples.

The chain employs TRBV15 and TRBJ2-6. Germline V gene sequence: CDR1 LNHNV, CDR2 YYDKDF (reference sequence). The CDR3 is 15 amino acids. CDR3 in amino acids: CATSGDSSGANVLTF.

This sequence joins TRBV7-6 and TRBJ1-3. The germline V gene encodes CDR1 SGHVS and CDR2 FNYEAQ. The CDR3 has 13 amino acids. CDR3: CASSLDRGNTIYF.

The V gene is TRBV7-8, the J gene TRBJ2-7; TCRdb picks TRBD1, but there is no DNA to check that call. This CDR3 spans 17 amino acids. CDR1 and CDR2 from the germline V gene are SGHVS and FQNEAQ. CDR3: CASRLGSGHALNYEQYF.

The chain has TRBV5-4 and TRBJ1-1; lacking DNA, the TRBD1 call made by TCRdb goes unchecked. The CDR3 has 16 residues. Per germline, CDR1 SGHNT and CDR2 YYREEE (reference sequence). CDR3 protein: CASSFPGRGEYTEAFF.

The CDR3 spells CSALGGNTEAFF. The rearrangement joins TRBV29-1 to TRBJ1-1. The germline CDR1 and CDR2 sequences are SQVTM and ANQGSEA. The CDR3 is made up of 12 amino acids.

The V call is TRBV29-1, the J call TRBJ2-7. The CDR3 has 11 amino acids. Germline values: CDR1 SQVTM, CDR2 ANQGSEA. CDR3 in amino acids: CSGVHSYEQYF.

The chain couples TRBV4-3 to TRBJ1-1. The germline V gene has CDR1 LGHNA and CDR2 YSLEER. CDR3 length: 15 residues. This CDR3 reads CASSQDRGVDTEAFF.

The chain joins TRBV7-3 to TRBJ2-3; lacking DNA, the TRBD1 call made by TCRdb goes unchecked. This CDR3 is 15 amino acids long. CDR1 and CDR2 from the germline V gene are SGHTA and FQGTGA. CDR3: CASSLLGREVDTQYF.

The V call is TRBV4-2, the J call TRBJ1-3; TCRdb lists TRBD1, though no DNA is available to test this call. The CDR3 loop spans 15 amino acids. In germline, CDR1 is LGHNA, CDR2 YNFKEQ. CDR3: CASSQPGDPGNTIYF.